The present T cell receptor beta chain was sequenced within a study of OX40 agonist ivuxolimab in advanced cancers. Measured with immunoSEQ multiplex PCR; TCRdb has only the in-frame clones, and not every one. The sample holds about 86,000 clones, roughly 85% seen once. The clonotype originates from an adult with an advanced solid tumor such as melanoma, head and neck, liver or kidney cancer. The sequenced sample was CD4+ or CD8+ T cells sorted from blood, obtained in a trial of the OX40 agonist ivuxolimab.

CDR3 nucleotides: TGTGCCAGCAGTGGGGGACCGAACCAAGAGACCCAGTACTTC. Encoded protein: CASSGGPNQETQYF. The gene calls are TRBV2 and TRBJ2-5; the D gene could be TRBD1 or TRBD2 (5 bases each). CDR3 length: 14 residues. The V end was cut by 4 bases, the J end by 0 bases, with 9 bases between. Per germline, CDR1 SNHLY and CDR2 FYNNEI.